These T cell receptor beta chains were read from a single sample in a study of CD8+ T cells in alopecia areata. TCRdb keeps only in-frame clones here, not all; method: immunoSEQ multiplex PCR. The table lists more than 200,000 clones, approximately 61% of them singletons. The material was CD4+ T cells sorted from blood, obtained at week 0. The receptors here all came from a human donor with alopecia areata. The CDR3 runs from the conserved cysteine through the conserved F or W. Size values are once, few and many counts, or a class for expanded clones, and some rows have none.

clone size,V gene,CDR3 length,J gene,CDR3 protein
-,TRBV13,15,TRBJ2-7,CASSPGQAPSYEQYF
-,TRBV5-1,16,TRBJ2-5,CASSPRGTSVAETQYF
-,TRBV29-1,12,TRBJ2-5,CSVKLMQETQYF
-,TRBV15,17,TRBJ2-1,CATSRIGQGNRNNEQFF
-,TRBV7-2,15,TRBJ2-4,CASSLGGLAKNIQYF
-,TRBV9,16,TRBJ1-6,CASSAAERQNISPLHF
-,TRBV6-1,13,TRBJ2-7,CATSRLGSGEQYF
-,TRBV7-2,14,TRBJ1-5,CASSDRGPSQPQHF
-,TRBV15,13,TRBJ2-7,CATSRDGWYEQYF
once,TRBV5-4,14,TRBJ1-2,CASSPRDRGYGYTF
-,TRBV30,12,TRBJ1-1,CAWIQGGTEAFF
-,TRBV30,12,TRBJ2-1,CAWRAFGDEQFF
-,TRBV7-3,13,TRBJ2-1,CASSTNRNNEQFF
-,TRBV10-3,12,TRBJ1-2,CAIKGRTYGYTF
-,TRBV7-3,15,TRBJ2-1,CASSPGQGGENEQFF
-,TRBV11-2,14,TRBJ2-7,CASSLAAETYEQYF
-,TRBV2,12,TRBJ2-7,CASSDRAHEQYF
-,TRBV14,13,TRBJ1-6,CASSRTAWTPLHF
-,TRBV29-1,13,TRBJ1-5,CSVRQGTGQPQHF
-,TRBV30,15,TRBJ1-5,CAWSVWDVGLQPQHF
-,TRBV29-1,15,TRBJ2-3,CSVEGLAGGTDTQYF
-,TRBV2,12,TRBJ2-1,CASPDRVNEQFF
-,TRBV29-1,12,TRBJ2-3,CSVVLSTDTQYF
once,TRBV6-5,14,TRBJ2-7,CASSYTGTAYEQYF
few,TRBV5-6,15,TRBJ1-5,CASSLTAYSNQPQHF
-,TRBV7-9,15,TRBJ2-5,CASSSGQGALETQYF
once,TRBV4-2,17,TRBJ2-1,CASSQEVAGAGYNEQFF
-,TRBV30,15,TRBJ1-1,CAWSLSGPMNTEAFF
-,TRBV30,13,TRBJ1-3,CAWNSVSGNTIYF
-,TRBV7-8,15,TRBJ2-5,CASSLTAGLQETQYF
-,TRBV5-4,13,TRBJ2-6,CASSLSGANVLTF
few,TRBV15,15,TRBJ2-5,CATSRDKVDSETQYF
-,TRBV7-8,15,TRBJ2-5,CASSLVGTIQETQYF
-,TRBV9,14,TRBJ2-7,CASSVEGDSYEQYF
once,TRBV2,15,TRBJ1-5,CASSEDALSNQPQHF
-,TRBV30,13,TRBJ1-2,CAWRARTGDGYTF
-,TRBV4-3,15,TRBJ2-7,CASSQDGNGYYEQYF
few,TRBV19,13,TRBJ2-7,CASSPGRSYEQYF
once,TRBV5-1,14,TRBJ1-1,CASSLVASNTEAFF
-,TRBV30,11,TRBJ1-1,CAWSGWFEAFF
-,TRBV20-1,11,TRBJ1-4,CSGRYDEKLFF
few,TRBV4-1,15,TRBJ1-2,CASSAAAQGTYGYTF
-,TRBV30,11,TRBJ1-2,CAWSVPYGYTF
-,TRBV29-1,11,TRBJ2-1,CSGGRGNEQFF
-,TRBV7-8,15,TRBJ1-2,CASSHYRQIPSDYTF